The clone carrying this TCR beta chain has only a few counts. Stated treatment: randomized to nivolumab then ipilimumab (arm A) or the reverse (arm B). The CDR3 is 19 residues long. Deletions cut 6 bases from V and 2 bases from J, with 29 bases between. This record belongs to a study of sequential checkpoint blockade in melanoma. In the study overall: Both treatment sequences were followed by maintenance nivolumab.

This table comes from immunoSEQ multiplex PCR, and its TCRdb copy is limited to in-frame clones, with some not included. The sample has some 9,600 clones, more than 20% seen once. The rearrangement links TRBV23-1 to TRBJ2-7; D may be TRBD1 or TRBD2 (7 bases each). TRBV23-1 is identified as an open reading frame with a role that is uncertain. Sequenced here: tumor tissue (inferred from file names), sampled from a patient given nivolumab and ipilimumab in sequence. The sequence came from a human donor with melanoma. CDR3 sequence: CASSQKTSGAPGGTYEQYF. CDR3 bases: TGCGCCAGCAGCCAAAAGACGAGCGGGGCGCCAGGGGGAACCTACGAGCAGTACTTC.